This is a list of T cell receptor beta chains from one sample in a study of graft-versus-host responses after intestinal transplantation. Method: immunoSEQ multiplex PCR; TCRdb's copy keeps in-frame clones and lacks some. This table holds 11,000 to 15,000 clones, 70% to 75% found once. Material: ileum tissue, obtained 16 days after intestinal transplant. These receptors were obtained from a human patient who received an intestinal transplant, so some T cells may come from the graft donor. Both conserved end residues are part of each CDR3. The D gene is left open where the match is weak. For some rows the clone size is stated as once, few or many, or as a class when expanded; others skip it.

V gene,D gene,J gene,clone size,CDR3 protein,CDR3 DNA
TRBV6-1,TRBD1,TRBJ2-2,-,CASSEPAGGGTGELFF,TGTGCCAGCAGTGAACCGGCAGGGGGCGGCACCGGGGAGCTGTTTTTT
TRBV25-1,TRBD1,TRBJ2-7,-,CASSETPTGDDPYEQYF,TGTGCCAGCAGTGAAACCCCCACAGGGGACGACCCCTACGAGCAGTACTTC
TRBV30,TRBD1,TRBJ1-2,few,CAWSPTGVGYGYTF,TGTGCCTGGAGTCCGACAGGGGTGGGCTATGGCTACACCTTC
TRBV5-1,TRBD1,TRBJ2-7,-,CASSLTGGYEQYF,TGCGCCAGCAGCTTAACAGGGGGGTACGAGCAGTACTTC
TRBV25-1,-,TRBJ2-7,-,CASSASGSTYEQYF,TGTGCCAGCAGTGCCTCAGGGTCAACCTACGAGCAGTACTTC
TRBV5-6,-,TRBJ2-3,-,CASSLKLAGTDTQYF,TGTGCCAGCAGCTTGAAGTTAGCCGGCACAGATACGCAGTATTTT
TRBV30,-,TRBJ1-6,-,CAWSLRRADSPLHF,TGTGCCTGGAGTTTGAGGAGGGCCGATTCACCCCTCCACTTT
TRBV21-1,-,TRBJ1-1,-,CASSKVVTGSPIDTEAFF,TGTGCCAGCAGCAAAGTTGTGACAGGGAGTCCGATTGACACTGAAGCTTTCTTT
TRBV5-1,-,TRBJ1-1,medium-sized,CASSLDDSSKAFF,TGCGCCAGCAGCTTGGATGACAGCAGTAAAGCTTTCTTT
TRBV28,TRBD1,TRBJ1-1,-,CASSFFRDRGPTEAFF,TGTGCCAGCAGTTTTTTCCGGGACAGGGGGCCCACTGAAGCTTTCTTT
TRBV7-3,-,TRBJ2-7,few,CASSLNQGPTYEQYF,TGTGCCAGCAGCTTAAATCAGGGGCCAACCTACGAGCAGTACTTC
TRBV1,-,TRBJ2-4,-,CTSSQVPSRLAVAKNIQYF,TGCACCAGCAGCCAAGTGCCGTCCCGACTAGCGGTAGCCAAAAACATTCAGTACTTC
TRBV4-3,-,TRBJ2-1,few,CASSQDRLYNEQFF,TGCGCCAGCAGCCAAGACCGACTCTACAATGAGCAGTTCTTC
TRBV15,-,TRBJ2-5,-,CATSRGETGIETQYF,TGTGCCACCAGCAGAGGGGAGACAGGAATAGAGACCCAGTACTTC
TRBV5-4,-,TRBJ2-1,-,CASSPPGQFNEQFF,TGTGCCAGCAGCCCCCCTGGACAGTTCAATGAGCAGTTCTTC
TRBV27,TRBD2,TRBJ2-7,-,CASSLAPSGPLEQYF,TGTGCCAGCAGTTTAGCGCCTAGCGGGCCTCTCGAGCAGTACTTC
TRBV6-5,-,TRBJ2-2,-,CASSSLGTGELFF,TGTGCCAGCAGTTCTCTAGGAACCGGGGAGCTGTTTTTT
TRBV4-2,TRBD1,TRBJ2-2,-,CASSQVGQAATGELFF,TGTGCCAGCAGCCAAGTTGGACAGGCGGCCACCGGGGAGCTGTTTTTT
TRBV7-9,TRBD2,TRBJ2-3,-,CASSTGLAGGTSTDTQYF,TGTGCCAGCAGCACTGGACTAGCGGGAGGTACTAGCACAGATACGCAGTATTTT
TRBV2,-,TRBJ2-3,once,CASSEQGWADTQYF,TGTGCCAGCAGTGAACAGGGTTGGGCAGATACGCAGTATTTT
TRBV4-3,-,TRBJ2-7,-,CASSQGAGGFYEQYF,TGCGCCAGCAGCCAAGGGGCAGGAGGATTCTACGAGCAGTACTTC
TRBV4-3,TRBD2,TRBJ2-3,-,CASSQDRAGGADTQYF,TGCGCCAGCAGCCAAGACCGAGCGGGGGGGGCAGATACGCAGTATTTT
TRBV28,-,TRBJ2-7,once,CASRHFLDGANYEQYF,TGTGCCAGCCGACACTTTCTCGATGGGGCTAACTACGAGCAGTACTTC
TRBV27,-,TRBJ2-1,-,CASSLSGAEQFF,TGTGCCAGCAGTTTATCCGGAGCTGAGCAGTTCTTC
TRBV6-5,TRBD2,TRBJ2-2,-,CASSYEGREATGELFF,TGTGCCAGCAGTTACGAGGGTCGGGAGGCCACCGGGGAGCTGTTTTTT
TRBV28,-,TRBJ1-4,-,CASSLEAFVTTNEKLFF,TGTGCCAGCAGTTTGGAGGCCTTCGTGACAACTAATGAAAAACTGTTTTTT
TRBV5-1,TRBD1,TRBJ1-3,-,CASGRTGAGGNTIYF,TGCGCCAGCGGCCGGACAGGGGCCGGTGGAAACACCATATATTTT
TRBV30,TRBD2,TRBJ2-7,-,CAWSAGLDSSYEQYF,TGTGCCTGGAGTGCAGGACTAGATTCCTCCTACGAGCAGTACTTC
TRBV29-1,-,TRBJ2-1,-,CSIPRVAGAPYNEQFF,TGCAGCATTCCGAGGGTGGCAGGTGCCCCTTACAATGAGCAGTTCTTC
TRBV11-2,-,TRBJ1-2,once,CASRELAGRNYGYTF,TGTGCCAGCAGGGAATTGGCAGGGCGGAACTATGGCTACACCTTC
TRBV7-6,-,TRBJ2-5,-,CASSLRMGLWRGQETQYF,TGTGCCAGCAGCTTAAGAATGGGGCTATGGCGGGGACAAGAGACCCAGTACTTC
TRBV30,-,TRBJ1-1,-,CAWTLLGGNTEAFF,TGTGCCTGGACCCTCCTGGGGGGTAACACTGAAGCTTTCTTT
TRBV5-1,-,TRBJ1-1,-,CASSLPGTRGSNTEAFF,TGCGCCAGCAGCTTGCCCGGGACAAGGGGTTCGAACACTGAAGCTTTCTTT
TRBV23-1,TRBD2,TRBJ2-7,-,CASSRRLAPEQYF,TGCGCCAGCAGTCGACGACTAGCACCCGAGCAGTACTTC
TRBV7-6,TRBD2,TRBJ2-1,-,CASSLWLAGDNEQFF,TGTGCCAGCAGCTTATGGCTAGCGGGGGACAATGAGCAGTTCTTC
TRBV7-2,TRBD2,TRBJ2-1,-,CASSLGGGGAYNEQFF,TGTGCCAGCAGCTTAGGGGGCGGGGGGGCTTACAATGAGCAGTTCTTC
TRBV5-4,TRBD2,TRBJ2-3,-,CASKYGTVPREYTDTQYF,TGTGCCAGCAAGTACGGAACGGTCCCGCGGGAGTATACAGATACGCAGTATTTT
TRBV5-6,TRBD2,TRBJ2-6,-,CASSLGLAVFISGANVLTF,TGTGCCAGCAGCTTGGGACTAGCGGTCTTTATCTCTGGGGCCAACGTCCTGACTTTC
TRBV7-2,TRBD2,TRBJ2-2,-,CASSLVLAGAWNTGELFF,TGTGCCAGCAGCTTAGTGCTAGCGGGAGCTTGGAATACCGGGGAGCTGTTTTTT
TRBV5-4,-,TRBJ1-1,few,CASSFNAEAFF,TGTGCCAGCAGCTTTAATGCTGAAGCTTTCTTT
TRBV27,-,TRBJ2-1,-,CASSLSGPYNEQFF,TGTGCCAGCAGTTTGAGCGGACCCTACAATGAGCAGTTCTTC